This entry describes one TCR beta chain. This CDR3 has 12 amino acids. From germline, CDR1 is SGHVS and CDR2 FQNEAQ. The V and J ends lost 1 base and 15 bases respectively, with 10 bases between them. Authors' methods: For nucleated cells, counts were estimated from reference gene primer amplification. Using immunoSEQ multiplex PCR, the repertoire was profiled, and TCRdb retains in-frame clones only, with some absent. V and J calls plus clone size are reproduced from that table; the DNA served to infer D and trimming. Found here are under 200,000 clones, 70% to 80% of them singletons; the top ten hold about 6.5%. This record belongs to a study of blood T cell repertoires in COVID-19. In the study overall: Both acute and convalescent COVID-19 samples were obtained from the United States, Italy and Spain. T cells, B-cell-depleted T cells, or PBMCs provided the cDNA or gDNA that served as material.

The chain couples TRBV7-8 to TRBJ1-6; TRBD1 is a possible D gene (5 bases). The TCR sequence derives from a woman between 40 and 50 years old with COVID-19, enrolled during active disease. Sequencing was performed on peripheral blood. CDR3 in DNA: TGTGCCAGCAGCTTAGAGGGGTGGAACCTCCACTTT. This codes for CASSLEGWNLHF.